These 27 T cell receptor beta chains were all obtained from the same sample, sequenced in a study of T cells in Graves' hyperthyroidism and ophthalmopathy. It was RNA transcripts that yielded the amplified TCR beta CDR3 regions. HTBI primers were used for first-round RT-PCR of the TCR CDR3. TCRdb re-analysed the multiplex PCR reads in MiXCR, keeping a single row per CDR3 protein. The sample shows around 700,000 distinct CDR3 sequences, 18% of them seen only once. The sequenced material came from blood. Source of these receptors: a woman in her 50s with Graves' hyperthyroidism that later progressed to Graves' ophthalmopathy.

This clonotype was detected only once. Here the CDR3 DNA reads TGTGCCAGTAAAATAGGGGCCGATAGCAATCAGCCCCAGCATTTT. It specifies CASKIGADSNQPQHF. The V gene is TRBV19, the J gene TRBJ1-5, with TRBD1 as a possible D gene (5 bases). The V end was cut by 7 bases, the J end by 0 bases, with 13 bases between. The CDR3 consists of 15 residues. CDR1 is LNHDA, CDR2 SQIVND, per germline (reference sequence).

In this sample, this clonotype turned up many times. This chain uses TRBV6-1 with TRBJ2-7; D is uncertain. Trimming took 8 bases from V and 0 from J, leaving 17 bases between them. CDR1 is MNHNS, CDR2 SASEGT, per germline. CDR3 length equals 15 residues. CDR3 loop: CASSMAETNSYEQYF. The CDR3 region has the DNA TGTGCCAGCTCTATGGCAGAGACCAACTCCTACGAGCAGTACTTC.

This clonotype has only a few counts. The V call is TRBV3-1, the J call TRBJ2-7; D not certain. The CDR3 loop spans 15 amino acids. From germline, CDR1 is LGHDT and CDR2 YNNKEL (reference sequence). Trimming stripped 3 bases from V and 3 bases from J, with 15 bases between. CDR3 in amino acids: CASSQAAGGNYEQYF. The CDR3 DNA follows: TGTGCCAGCAGCCAGGCGGCAGGTGGAAACTACGAGCAGTACTTC.

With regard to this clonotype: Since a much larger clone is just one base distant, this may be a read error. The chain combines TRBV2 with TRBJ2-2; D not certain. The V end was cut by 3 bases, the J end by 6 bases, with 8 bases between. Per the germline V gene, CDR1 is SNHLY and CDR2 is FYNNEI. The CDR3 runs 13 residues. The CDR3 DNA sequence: TGTGCCAGCAGTGACGTCGTGCCCGGGGAGCTGTTTTTT. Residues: CASSDVVPGELFF.

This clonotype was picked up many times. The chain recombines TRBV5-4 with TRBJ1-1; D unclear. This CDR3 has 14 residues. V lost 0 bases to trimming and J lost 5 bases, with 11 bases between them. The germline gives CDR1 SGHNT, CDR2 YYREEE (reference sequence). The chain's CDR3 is CASSLVFGETEAFF. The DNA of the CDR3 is TGTGCCAGCAGCTTGGTTTTTGGGGAAACTGAAGCTTTCTTT.

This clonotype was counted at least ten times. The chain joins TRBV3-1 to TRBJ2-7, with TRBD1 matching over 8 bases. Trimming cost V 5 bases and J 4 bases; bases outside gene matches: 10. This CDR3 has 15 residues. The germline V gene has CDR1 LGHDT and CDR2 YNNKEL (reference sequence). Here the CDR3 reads CASSTAGTGNYEQYF. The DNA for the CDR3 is TGTGCCAGCAGCACGGCGGGGACAGGAAATTACGAGCAGTACTTC.

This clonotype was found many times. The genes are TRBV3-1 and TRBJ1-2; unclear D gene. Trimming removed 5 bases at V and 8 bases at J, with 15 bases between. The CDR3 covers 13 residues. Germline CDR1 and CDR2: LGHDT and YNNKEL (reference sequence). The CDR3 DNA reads TGTGCCAGCAGCGACTGGGCCTCGCGGGGCTACACCTTC. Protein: CASSDWASRGYTF.

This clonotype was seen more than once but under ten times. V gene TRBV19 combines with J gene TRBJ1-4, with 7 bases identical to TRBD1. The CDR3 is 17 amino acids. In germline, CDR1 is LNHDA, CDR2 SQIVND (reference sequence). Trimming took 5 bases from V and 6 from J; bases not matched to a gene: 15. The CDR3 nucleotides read TGTGCCAGTAGTTTCCACCCCGGGACAGATTTGGATGAAAAACTGTTTTTT. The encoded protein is CASSFHPGTDLDEKLFF.

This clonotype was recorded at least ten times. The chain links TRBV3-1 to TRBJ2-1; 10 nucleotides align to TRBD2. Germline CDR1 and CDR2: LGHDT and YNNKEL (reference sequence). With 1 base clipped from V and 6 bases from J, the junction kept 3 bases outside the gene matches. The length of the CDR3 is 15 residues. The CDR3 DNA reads TGTGCCAGCAGCCAAGGGACTAGCGGCTTCAATGAGCAGTTCTTC. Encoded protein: CASSQGTSGFNEQFF.

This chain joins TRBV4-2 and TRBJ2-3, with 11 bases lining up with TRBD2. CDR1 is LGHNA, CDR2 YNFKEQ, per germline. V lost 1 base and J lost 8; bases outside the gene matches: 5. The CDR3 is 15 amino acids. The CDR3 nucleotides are TGTGCCAGCAGCCAAGGTAGCGGGGGGGAAGCTACGCAGTATTTT. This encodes CASSQGSGGEATQYF.

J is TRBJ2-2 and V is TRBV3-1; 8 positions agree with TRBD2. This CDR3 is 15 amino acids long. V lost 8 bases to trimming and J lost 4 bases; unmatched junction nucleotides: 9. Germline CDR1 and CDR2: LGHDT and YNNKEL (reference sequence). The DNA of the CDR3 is TGTGCCAGCTTAAGCGGGGGAAGGAGCACCGGGGAGCTGTTTTTT. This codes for CASLSGGRSTGELFF.

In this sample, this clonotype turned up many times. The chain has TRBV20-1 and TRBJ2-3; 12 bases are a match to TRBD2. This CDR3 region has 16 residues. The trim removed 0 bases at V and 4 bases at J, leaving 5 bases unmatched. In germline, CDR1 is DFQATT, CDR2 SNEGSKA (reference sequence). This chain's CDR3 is CSAREASGGASDTQYF. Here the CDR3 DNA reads TGCAGTGCTAGAGAGGCTAGCGGGGGGGCATCAGATACGCAGTATTTT.

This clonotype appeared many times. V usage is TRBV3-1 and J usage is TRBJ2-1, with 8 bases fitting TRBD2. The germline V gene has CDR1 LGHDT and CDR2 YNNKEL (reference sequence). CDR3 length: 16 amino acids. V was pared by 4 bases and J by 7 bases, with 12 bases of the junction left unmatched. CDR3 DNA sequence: TGTGCCAGCAGCCGTACCGGGACTAGTTTAGGGAATGAGCAGTTCTTC. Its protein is CASSRTGTSLGNEQFF.

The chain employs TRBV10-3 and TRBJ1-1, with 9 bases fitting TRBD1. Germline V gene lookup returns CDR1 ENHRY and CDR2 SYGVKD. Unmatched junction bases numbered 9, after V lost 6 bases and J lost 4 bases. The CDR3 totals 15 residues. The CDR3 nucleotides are TGTGCCATCAGGGGACAGGGCTGGGGGACCACTGAAGCTTTCTTT. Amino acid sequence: CAIRGQGWGTTEAFF.

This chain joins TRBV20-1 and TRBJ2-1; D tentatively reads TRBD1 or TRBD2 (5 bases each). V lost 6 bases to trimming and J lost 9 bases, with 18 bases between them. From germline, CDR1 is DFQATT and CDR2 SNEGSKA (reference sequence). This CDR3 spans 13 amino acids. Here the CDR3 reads CSAGAPVSIEQFF. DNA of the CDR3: TGCAGTGCCGGGGCCCCCGTCTCGATTGAGCAGTTCTTC.

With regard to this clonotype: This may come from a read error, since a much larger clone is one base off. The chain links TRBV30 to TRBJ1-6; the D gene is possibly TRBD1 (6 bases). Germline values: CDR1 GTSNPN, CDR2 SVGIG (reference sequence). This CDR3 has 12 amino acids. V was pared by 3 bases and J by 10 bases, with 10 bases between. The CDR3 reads CAWRQGKSPLHF. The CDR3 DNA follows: TGTGCCTGGAGACAGGGAAAGTCACCCCTCCACTTT.

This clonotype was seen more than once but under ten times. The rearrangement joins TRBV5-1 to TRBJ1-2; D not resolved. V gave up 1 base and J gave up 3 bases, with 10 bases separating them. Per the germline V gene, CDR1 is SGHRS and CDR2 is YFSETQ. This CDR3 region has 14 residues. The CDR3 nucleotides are TGCGCCAGCAGCTTGTGGCGGATGGACTATGGCTACACCTTC. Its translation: CASSLWRMDYGYTF.

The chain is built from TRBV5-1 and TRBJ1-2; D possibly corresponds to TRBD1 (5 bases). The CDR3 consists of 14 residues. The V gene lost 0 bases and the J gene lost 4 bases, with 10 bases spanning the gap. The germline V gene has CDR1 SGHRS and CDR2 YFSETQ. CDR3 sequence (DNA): TGCGCCAGCAGCTTGGTAGTGACAGTCTATGGCTACACCTTC. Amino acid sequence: CASSLVVTVYGYTF.

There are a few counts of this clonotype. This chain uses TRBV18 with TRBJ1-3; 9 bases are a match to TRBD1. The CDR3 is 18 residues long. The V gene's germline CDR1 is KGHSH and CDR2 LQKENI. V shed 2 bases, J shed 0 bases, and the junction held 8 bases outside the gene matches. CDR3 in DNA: TGTGCCAGCTCACCATTAGCTCGGACAGGGGACTCTGGAAACACCATATATTTT. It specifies CASSPLARTGDSGNTIYF. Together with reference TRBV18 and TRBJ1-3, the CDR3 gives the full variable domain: NAGVMQNPRHLVRRRGQEARLRCSPMKGHSHVYWYRQLPEEGLKFMVYLQKENIIDESGMPKERFSAEFPKEGPSILRIQQVVRGDSAAYFCASSPLARTGDSGNTIYFGEGSWLTVV.

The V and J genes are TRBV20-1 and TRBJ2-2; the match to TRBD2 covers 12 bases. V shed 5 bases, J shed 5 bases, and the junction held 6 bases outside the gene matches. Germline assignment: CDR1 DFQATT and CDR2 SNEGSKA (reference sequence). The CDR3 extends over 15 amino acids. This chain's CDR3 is CSAVTSGGWTGELFF. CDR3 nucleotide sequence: TGCAGTGCTGTGACTAGCGGGGGATGGACCGGGGAGCTGTTTTTT.

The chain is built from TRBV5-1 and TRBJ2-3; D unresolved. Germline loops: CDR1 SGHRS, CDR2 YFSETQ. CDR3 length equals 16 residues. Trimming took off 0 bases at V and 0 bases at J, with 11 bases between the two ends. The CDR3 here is CASSLEGATSTDTQYF. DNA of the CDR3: TGCGCCAGCAGCTTGGAAGGAGCGACTAGCACAGATACGCAGTATTTT.

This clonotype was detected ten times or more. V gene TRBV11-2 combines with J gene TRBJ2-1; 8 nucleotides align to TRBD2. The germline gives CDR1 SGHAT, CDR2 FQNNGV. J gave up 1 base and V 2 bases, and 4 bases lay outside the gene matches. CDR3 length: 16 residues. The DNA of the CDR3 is TGTGCCAGCAGCTTAAGACTAGCGCTTTCCTACAATGAGCAGTTCTTC. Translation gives CASSLRLALSYNEQFF.

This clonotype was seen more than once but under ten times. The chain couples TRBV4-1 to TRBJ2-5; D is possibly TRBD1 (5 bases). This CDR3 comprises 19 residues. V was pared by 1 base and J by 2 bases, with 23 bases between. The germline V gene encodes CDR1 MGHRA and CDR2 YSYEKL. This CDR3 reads CASSQAAFRVGRRQETQYF. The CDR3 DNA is TGCGCCAGCAGCCAAGCCGCGTTCAGGGTAGGCAGACGGCAAGAGACCCAGTACTTC.

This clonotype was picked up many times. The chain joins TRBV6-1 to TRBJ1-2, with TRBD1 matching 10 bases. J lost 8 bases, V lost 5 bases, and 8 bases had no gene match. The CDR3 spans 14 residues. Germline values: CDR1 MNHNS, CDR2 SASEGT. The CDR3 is CASSNQDRGGGYTF. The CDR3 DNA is TGTGCCAGCAGTAATCAGGACAGGGGGGGCGGCTACACCTTC.

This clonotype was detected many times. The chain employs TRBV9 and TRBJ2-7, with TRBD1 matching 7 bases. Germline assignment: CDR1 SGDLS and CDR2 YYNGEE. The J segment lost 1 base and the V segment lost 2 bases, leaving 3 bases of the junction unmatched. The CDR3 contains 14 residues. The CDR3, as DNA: TGTGCCAGCAGCGTTACAGGGGTGTCCTACGAGCAGTACTTC. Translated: CASSVTGVSYEQYF.

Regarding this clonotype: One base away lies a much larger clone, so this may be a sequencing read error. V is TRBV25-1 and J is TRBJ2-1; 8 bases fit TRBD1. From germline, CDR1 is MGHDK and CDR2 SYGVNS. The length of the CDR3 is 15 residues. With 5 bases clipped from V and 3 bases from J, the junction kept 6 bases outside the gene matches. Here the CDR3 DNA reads TGTGCCAGCAGTCCCCGGGACAGGATCTACAATGAGCAGTTCTTC. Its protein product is CASSPRDRIYNEQFF.

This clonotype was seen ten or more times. The DNA of the CDR3 is TGTGCCAGCAGTGAAGGTGGGGGGGTTCAGCCCCAGCATTTT. This encodes CASSEGGGVQPQHF. This sequence joins TRBV6-1 and TRBJ1-5; a possible D gene is TRBD1 (5 bases). V dropped 1 base and J dropped 6 bases, with 10 bases sitting between them. Germline CDR1 reads MNHNS; CDR2 reads SASEGT. This CDR3 is 14 amino acids long.